A single T cell receptor (beta chain) is shown here with its context. The study ran its PCR with 60 Vbeta and 13 Jbeta primers. Produced via immunoSEQ multiplex PCR; TCRdb's table is partial and in-frame only. The table lists 85,000 to 130,000 clones, around 75% of them singletons, with 12% to 15% in the top ten. This sample was taken from a study of cytomegalovirus exposure and HLA in healthy donors. The CDR3 is made up of 15 amino acids. J gave up 5 bases and V 7 bases, and 10 bases lay outside the gene matches. CDR1 is MNHNY and CDR2 is SVGAGI in the germline V gene (reference sequence). What was sequenced was PBMCs. The sequence was collected from a male donor in good health and CMV-seropositive. The chain carries TRBV6-6 and TRBJ2-2; 7 bases fit TRBD2. CDR3 region: CASKAQRGGTGELFF. Here the CDR3 DNA reads TGTGCCAGCAAAGCCCAGCGGGGAGGTACCGGGGAGCTGTTTTTT.